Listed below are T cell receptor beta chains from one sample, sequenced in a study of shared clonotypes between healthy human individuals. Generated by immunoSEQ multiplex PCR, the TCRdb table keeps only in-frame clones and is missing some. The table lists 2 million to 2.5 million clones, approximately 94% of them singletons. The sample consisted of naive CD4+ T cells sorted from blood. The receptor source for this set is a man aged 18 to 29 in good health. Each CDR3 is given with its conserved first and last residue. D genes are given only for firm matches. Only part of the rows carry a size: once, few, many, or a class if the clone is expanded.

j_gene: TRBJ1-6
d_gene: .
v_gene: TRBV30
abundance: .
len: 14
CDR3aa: CASPRGTGSSPLHF
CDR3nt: TGTGCCTCCCCCCGGGGAACTGGCTCCTCACCCCTCCACTTT

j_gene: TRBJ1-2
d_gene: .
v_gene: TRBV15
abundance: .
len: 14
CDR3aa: CATGKGGSNYGYTF
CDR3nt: TGTGCCACCGGGAAGGGTGGCAGCAACTATGGCTACACCTTC

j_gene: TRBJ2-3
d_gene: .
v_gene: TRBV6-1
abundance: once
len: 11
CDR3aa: CATQSTDTQYF
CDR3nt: TGTGCCACACAAAGCACAGATACGCAGTATTTT

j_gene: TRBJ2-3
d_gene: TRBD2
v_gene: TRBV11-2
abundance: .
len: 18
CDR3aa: CASSLGLAGRSSTDTQYF
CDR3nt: TGTGCCAGCAGCTTAGGACTAGCGGGGAGGTCGAGCACAGATACGCAGTATTTT

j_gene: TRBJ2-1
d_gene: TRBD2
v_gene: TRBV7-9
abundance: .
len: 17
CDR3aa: CASSSATTSGGYNEQFF
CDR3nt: TGTGCCAGCAGCTCAGCAACGACTAGCGGGGGATACAATGAGCAGTTCTTC

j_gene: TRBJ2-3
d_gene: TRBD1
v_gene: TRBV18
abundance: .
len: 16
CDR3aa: CASSPQGTGSTDTQYF
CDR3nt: TGTGCCAGCTCCCCCCAAGGGACAGGTTCCACAGATACGCAGTATTTT

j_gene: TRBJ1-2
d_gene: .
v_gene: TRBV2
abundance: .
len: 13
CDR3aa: CASSEQKNYGYTF
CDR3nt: TGTGCCAGCAGTGAACAAAAAAACTATGGCTACACCTTC

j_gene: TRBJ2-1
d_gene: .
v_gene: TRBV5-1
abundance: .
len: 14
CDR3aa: CASSLDIGLNEQFF
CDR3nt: TGCGCCAGCAGCTTGGATATCGGCCTAAATGAGCAGTTCTTC

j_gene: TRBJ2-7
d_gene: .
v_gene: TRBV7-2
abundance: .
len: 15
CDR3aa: CASSPPVGLSYEQYF
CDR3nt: TGTGCCAGCAGCCCGCCGGTAGGGTTATCCTACGAGCAGTACTTC

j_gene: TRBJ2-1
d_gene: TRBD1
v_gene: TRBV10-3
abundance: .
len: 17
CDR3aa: CAISESAGQGLYNEQFF
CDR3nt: TGTGCCATCAGTGAGTCTGCCGGACAGGGGCTCTACAATGAGCAGTTCTTC

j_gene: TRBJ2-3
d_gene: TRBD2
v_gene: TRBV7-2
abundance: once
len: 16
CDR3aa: CASSKTSGSGTDTQYF
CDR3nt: TGTGCCAGCAGCAAGACTAGCGGGAGCGGGACAGATACGCAGTATTTT

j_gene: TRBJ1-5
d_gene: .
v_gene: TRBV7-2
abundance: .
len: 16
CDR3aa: CASSLGTAIANQPQHF
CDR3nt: TGTGCCAGCAGCTTAGGAACCGCCATAGCCAATCAGCCCCAGCATTTT

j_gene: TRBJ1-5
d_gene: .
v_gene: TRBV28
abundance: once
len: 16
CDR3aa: CASSLMGYVGNQPQHF
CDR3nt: TGTGCCAGCAGTTTAATGGGGTACGTGGGCAATCAGCCCCAGCATTTT

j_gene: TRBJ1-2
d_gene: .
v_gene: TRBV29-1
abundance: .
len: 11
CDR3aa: CSVVGGYGYTF
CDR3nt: TGCAGCGTTGTTGGGGGGTATGGCTACACCTTC

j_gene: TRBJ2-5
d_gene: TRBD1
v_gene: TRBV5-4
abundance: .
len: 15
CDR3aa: CASSLGYRGLETQYF
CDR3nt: TGTGCCAGCAGCTTGGGGTATAGGGGGCTAGAGACCCAGTACTTC

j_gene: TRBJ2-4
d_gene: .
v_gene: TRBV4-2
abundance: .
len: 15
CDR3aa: CASSQPGAAKNIQYF
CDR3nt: TGTGCCAGCAGCCAACCTGGGGCGGCCAAAAACATTCAGTACTTC

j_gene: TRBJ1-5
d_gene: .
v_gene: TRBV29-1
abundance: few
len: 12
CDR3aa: CSVAGSNQPQHF
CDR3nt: TGCAGCGTTGCGGGCAGCAATCAGCCCCAGCATTTT

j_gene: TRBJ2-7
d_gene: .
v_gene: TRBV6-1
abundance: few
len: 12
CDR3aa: CASSEQGYEQYF
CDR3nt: TGTGCCAGCAGTGAACAGGGCTACGAGCAGTACTTC

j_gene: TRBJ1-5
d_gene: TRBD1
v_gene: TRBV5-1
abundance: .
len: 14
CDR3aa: CASSLGQGGQPQHF
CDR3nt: TGCGCCAGCAGCTTGGGACAGGGGGGTCAGCCCCAGCATTTT

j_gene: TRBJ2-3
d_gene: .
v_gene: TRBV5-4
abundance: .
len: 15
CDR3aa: CASRVGGVSTDTQYF
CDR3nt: TGTGCCAGCAGGGTGGGGGGAGTCTCGACAGATACGCAGTATTTT

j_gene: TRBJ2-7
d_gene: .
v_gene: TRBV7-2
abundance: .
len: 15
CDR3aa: CASTKGGYPSYEQYF
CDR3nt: TGTGCCAGCACCAAAGGTGGCTACCCCTCCTACGAGCAGTACTTC

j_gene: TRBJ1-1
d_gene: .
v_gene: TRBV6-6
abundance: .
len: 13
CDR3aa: CASRPNMNTEAFF
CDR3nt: TGTGCCAGCAGGCCCAATATGAACACTGAAGCTTTCTTT

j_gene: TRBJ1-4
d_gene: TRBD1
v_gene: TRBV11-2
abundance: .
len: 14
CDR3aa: CASSSGTGSRKLFF
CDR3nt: TGTGCCAGCAGCTCGGGGACAGGGTCCAGAAAACTGTTTTTT

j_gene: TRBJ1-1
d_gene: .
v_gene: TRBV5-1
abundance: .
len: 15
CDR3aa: CASGGGEGMNTEAFF
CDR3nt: TGCGCCAGCGGCGGGGGAGAGGGGATGAACACTGAAGCTTTCTTT

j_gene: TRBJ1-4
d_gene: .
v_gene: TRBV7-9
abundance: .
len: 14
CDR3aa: CASSADLQGEKLFF
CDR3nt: TGTGCCAGCAGCGCGGACTTACAAGGGGAAAAACTGTTTTTT

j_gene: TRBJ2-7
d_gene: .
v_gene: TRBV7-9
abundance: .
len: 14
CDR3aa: CASSPRRQSYEQYF
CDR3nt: TGTGCCAGCAGCCCCCGCAGGCAGAGCTACGAGCAGTACTTC

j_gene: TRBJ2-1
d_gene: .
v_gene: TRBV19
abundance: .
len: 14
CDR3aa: CASSMGRPYNEQFF
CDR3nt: TGTGCCAGTAGTATGGGCCGGCCATACAATGAGCAGTTCTTC

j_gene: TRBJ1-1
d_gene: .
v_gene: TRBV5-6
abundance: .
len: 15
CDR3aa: CASSKSTGSGTEAFF
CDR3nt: TGTGCCAGCAGCAAGTCGACCGGGAGTGGCACTGAAGCTTTCTTT

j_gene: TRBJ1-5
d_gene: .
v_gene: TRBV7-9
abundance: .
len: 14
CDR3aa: CASSSVGTNQPQHF
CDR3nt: TGTGCCAGCAGTTCCGTTGGGACCAATCAGCCCCAGCATTTT

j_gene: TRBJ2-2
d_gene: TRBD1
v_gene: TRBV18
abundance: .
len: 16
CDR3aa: CASSPRTGVVTGELFF
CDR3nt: TGTGCCAGCTCACCAAGGACAGGGGTCGTCACCGGGGAGCTGTTTTTT

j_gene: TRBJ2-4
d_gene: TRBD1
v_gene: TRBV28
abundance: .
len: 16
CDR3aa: CASSIRTGFAKNIQYF
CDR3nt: TGTGCCAGCAGTATTAGGACAGGGTTCGCCAAAAACATTCAGTACTTC

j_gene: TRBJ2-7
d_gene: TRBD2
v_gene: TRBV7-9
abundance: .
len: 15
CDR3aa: CASSYLSGGRDEQYF
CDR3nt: TGTGCCAGCAGCTATCTTAGCGGGGGCAGGGACGAGCAGTACTTC

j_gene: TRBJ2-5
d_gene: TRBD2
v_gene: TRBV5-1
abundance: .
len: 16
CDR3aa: CASRGLAGALGETQYF
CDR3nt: TGCGCCAGCAGGGGACTAGCGGGAGCCTTAGGCGAGACCCAGTACTTC

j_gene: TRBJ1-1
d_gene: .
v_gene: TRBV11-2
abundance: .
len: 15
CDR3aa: CASSTPRGDNTEAFF
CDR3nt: TGTGCCAGCAGCACCCCGAGGGGGGACAACACTGAAGCTTTCTTT

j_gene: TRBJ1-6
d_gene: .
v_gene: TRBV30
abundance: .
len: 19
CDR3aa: CAWSDRPGRAPGHNSPLHF
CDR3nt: TGTGCCTGGAGTGACCGGCCGGGCCGAGCCCCGGGGCATAATTCACCCCTCCACTTT